The 17 T cell receptor beta chains reported below all come from one sample, sequenced in a study of lymphopenia after photon versus proton radiotherapy. The method was immunoSEQ multiplex PCR; TCRdb's version includes in-frame clones alone and lacks a portion of them. The sample consists of under 20,000 clones, roughly nine tenths of them appearing once. The source material was peripheral blood, sampled from a patient treated with proton-based radiotherapy. These receptors all come from a man between 70 and 80 years old with pancreatic cancer.

The V call is TRBV6-6, the J call TRBJ1-4; D ambiguous. The CDR3 spans 13 residues. The germline V and J ends were trimmed by 5 bases and 0 bases, with 4 bases remaining between them. Germline CDR1 MNHNY, CDR2 SVGAGI (reference sequence). The CDR3 nucleotides are TGTGCCAGCAGTCCAGCAACTAATGAAAAACTGTTTTTT. As protein: CASSPATNEKLFF.

V and J are TRBV7-9 and TRBJ2-2; no firm D call. Trimming removed 0 bases at V and 4 bases at J, with 6 bases between. This CDR3 has 14 residues. Germline lookup yields CDR1 SEHNR and CDR2 FQNEAQ (reference sequence). CDR3 nucleotides: TGTGCCAGCAGCTTAGCGAGACGCACCGGGGAGCTGTTTTTT. Protein: CASSLARRTGELFF.

The chain couples TRBV7-3 to TRBJ2-7; 11 positions agree with TRBD2. Trimming cost V 0 bases and J 3 bases; bases outside gene matches: 13. CDR1 and CDR2 (germline): SGHTA, FQGTGA. The CDR3 is 19 amino acids. The CDR3 loop reads CASSLTHRGLAGGGYEQYF. Written as DNA, the CDR3 is TGTGCCAGCAGCTTAACACACCGGGGGCTAGCGGGAGGTGGCTACGAGCAGTACTTC.

The rearrangement uses TRBV7-8 and TRBJ1-2; 11 nucleotides line up with TRBD1. The CDR3 runs to 16 residues. From germline, CDR1 is SGHVS and CDR2 FQNEAQ. V lost 2 bases to trimming and J lost 9 bases; unmatched junction nucleotides: 11. CDR3 residues: CASSLTGSGQGDRYTF. The CDR3 DNA is TGTGCCAGCAGCTTAACCGGATCGGGACAGGGGGATCGCTACACCTTC.

Here the CDR3 DNA reads TGTGCCATCAGTGGTAAGGGAGGGTCCTCTAGCACAGATACGCAGTATTTT. This sequence encodes CAISGKGGSSSTDTQYF. The V call is TRBV10-3, the J call TRBJ2-3; 7 nucleotides line up with TRBD2. Germline V gene sequence: CDR1 ENHRY, CDR2 SYGVKD. The V gene end was trimmed by 4 bases and the J gene end by 0 bases; junction bases not matched to a gene: 10. The CDR3 consists of 17 residues.

V is TRBV9 and J is TRBJ1-5; 7 nucleotides align to TRBD1. Germline V gene lookup returns CDR1 SGDLS and CDR2 YYNGEE. The CDR3 spans 15 residues. With 4 bases clipped from V and 9 bases from J, the junction kept 13 bases outside the gene matches. CDR3 DNA sequence: TGTGCCAGCAGCCCGTGGGACAGTCCGCAGGCGCCCCAGCATTTT. It codes for CASSPWDSPQAPQHF.

V usage is TRBV7-2 and J usage is TRBJ1-2; TRBD1 agrees at 10 bases. After removal of 3 bases from V and 6 bases from J, the junction contained 1 base not matched to a gene. Germline CDR1 reads SGHTA; CDR2 reads FQGNSA. This CDR3 has 13 amino acids. CDR3 sequence: CASSLGTGDGYTF. In DNA form, the CDR3 reads TGTGCCAGCAGCTTGGGGACAGGGGATGGCTACACCTTC.

This chain uses TRBV5-1 with TRBJ2-2, with TRBD2 matching over 11 bases. Trimming removed 4 bases from V and 4 bases from J; junction bases left unmatched: 3. This CDR3 contains 15 residues. From germline, CDR1 is SGHRS and CDR2 YFSETQ. The CDR3 here is CASSQLAGATGELFF. CDR3 DNA sequence: TGCGCCAGCAGCCAACTAGCGGGAGCCACCGGGGAGCTGTTTTTT.

This chain connects TRBV5-8 to TRBJ1-1; no clear D gene. V was clipped by 4 bases and J by 5 bases, with 9 bases between them. Germline V gene lookup returns CDR1 SGHTS and CDR2 YDEGEE. This CDR3 is 12 amino acids long. Here the CDR3 reads CASSPLRTEAFF. In nucleotides, the CDR3 is TGTGCCAGCAGCCCCCTCAGGACTGAAGCTTTCTTT. The full variable domain, rest sourced from reference TRBV5-8 and TRBJ1-1, is EAGVTQSPTHLIKTRGQQATLRCSPISGHTSVYWYQQALGLGLQFLLWYDEGEERNRGNFPPRFSGRQFPNYSSELNVNALELEDSALYLCASSPLRTEAFFGQGTRLTVV.

As concerns this clone: This CDR3 is also generated by other DNA sequences in the sample. This rearrangement joins TRBV5-1 to TRBJ1-1; D uncertain. The CDR3 loop spans 14 amino acids. V lost 4 bases and J 0 bases, leaving 10 bases between the germline ends. Germline-derived CDR1 and CDR2 are SGHRS and YFSETQ. This CDR3 reads CASSDNLLNTEAFF. In DNA form, the CDR3 reads TGCGCCAGCAGCGATAACCTACTGAACACTGAAGCTTTCTTT.

This sequence joins TRBV6-1 and TRBJ2-7; 7 nucleotides agree with TRBD1. With V trimmed by 4 bases and J by 2 bases, 8 bases remained unmatched. The CDR3 has 15 amino acids. Germline V gene sequence: CDR1 MNHNS, CDR2 SASEGT. The CDR3 sequence is CASSGPAGTAYEQYF. The CDR3, as DNA: TGTGCCAGCAGTGGGCCTGCCGGGACAGCCTACGAGCAGTACTTC.

V usage is TRBV5-1 and J usage is TRBJ2-1; 9 bases are shared with TRBD1. Germline V CDR1 and CDR2: SGHRS, YFSETQ. Trimming took 4 bases from V and 5 from J; bases not matched to a gene: 4. The CDR3 runs 14 residues. The CDR3 DNA follows: TGCGCCAGCAGCGGGGACAGGGCGCACAATGAGCAGTTCTTC. This encodes CASSGDRAHNEQFF.

This chain links TRBV10-2 with TRBJ1-6; D gene unclear. The CDR3 is made up of 12 amino acids. Germline values: CDR1 WSHSY, CDR2 SAAADI. V shed 2 bases and J shed 8 bases, with 4 bases lying between them. The CDR3 is CASSEKDSPLHF. CDR3 DNA: TGCGCCAGCAGTGAGAAAGATTCACCCCTCCACTTT.

The chain links TRBV7-9 to TRBJ1-3; D is unresolved. Germline-derived CDR1 and CDR2 are SEHNR and FQNEAQ (reference sequence). With 4 bases removed from V and 1 base from J, the gap between germline ends came to 11 bases. CDR3 length: 15 residues. The chain's CDR3 is CASSSELSSGNTIYF. CDR3 DNA sequence: TGTGCCAGCAGCTCGGAACTTTCTTCTGGAAACACCATATATTTT.

The rearrangement uses TRBV11-2 and TRBJ2-1; TRBD1 agrees at 7 bases. The junction had 5 bases not matched to a gene; V was cut back by 3 bases and J by 0 bases. The germline V gene encodes CDR1 SGHAT and CDR2 FQNNGV. The CDR3 is made up of 16 amino acids. The CDR3 protein is CASSFNRGSSYNEQFF. The CDR3 DNA is TGTGCCAGCAGCTTTAACAGGGGAAGCTCCTACAATGAGCAGTTCTTC.

The chain carries TRBV7-9 and TRBJ2-7; TRBD1 matches 8 bases. Germline values: CDR1 SEHNR, CDR2 FQNEAQ (reference sequence). The J segment lost 2 bases and the V segment lost 1 base, leaving 1 base of the junction unmatched. The CDR3 consists of 14 residues. Here the CDR3 DNA reads TGTGCCAGCAGCTTAGGGGACAGGACCTACGAGCAGTACTTC. This encodes CASSLGDRTYEQYF.

This clone is deemed medium-sized. V usage is TRBV27 and J usage is TRBJ2-7; 7 bases are shared with TRBD1. CDR3 size: 14 residues. J lost 0 bases, V lost 6 bases, and 5 bases had no gene match. Germline V gene lookup returns CDR1 MNHEY and CDR2 SMNVEV (reference sequence). CDR3 residues: CASSGQASSYEQYF. For the CDR3, the DNA is TGTGCCAGCAGCGGACAGGCAAGCTCCTACGAGCAGTACTTC.